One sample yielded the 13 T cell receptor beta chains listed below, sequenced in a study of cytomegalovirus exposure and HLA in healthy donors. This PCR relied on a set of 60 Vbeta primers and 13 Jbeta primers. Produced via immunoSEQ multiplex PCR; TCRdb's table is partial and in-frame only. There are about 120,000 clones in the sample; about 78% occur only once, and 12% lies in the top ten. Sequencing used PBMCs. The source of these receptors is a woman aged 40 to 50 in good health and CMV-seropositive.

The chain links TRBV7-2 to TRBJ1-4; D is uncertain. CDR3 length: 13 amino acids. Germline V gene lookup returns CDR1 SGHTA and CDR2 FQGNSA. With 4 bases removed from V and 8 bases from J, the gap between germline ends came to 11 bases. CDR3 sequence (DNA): TGTGCCAGCAGCTACATGGCATGGGAAAAACTGTTTTTT. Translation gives CASSYMAWEKLFF.

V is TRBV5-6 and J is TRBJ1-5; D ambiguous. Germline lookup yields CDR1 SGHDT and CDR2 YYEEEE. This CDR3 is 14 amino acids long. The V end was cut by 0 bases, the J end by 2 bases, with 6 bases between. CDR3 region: CASSLATGNQPQHF. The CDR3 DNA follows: TGTGCCAGCAGCTTGGCTACAGGCAATCAGCCCCAGCATTTT.

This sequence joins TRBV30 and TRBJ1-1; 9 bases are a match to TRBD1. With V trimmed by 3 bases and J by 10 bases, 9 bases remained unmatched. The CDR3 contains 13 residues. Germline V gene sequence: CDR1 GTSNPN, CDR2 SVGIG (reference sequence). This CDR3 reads CAWSGGQGLRAFF. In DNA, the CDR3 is TGTGCCTGGAGCGGGGGACAGGGACTTAGAGCTTTCTTT.

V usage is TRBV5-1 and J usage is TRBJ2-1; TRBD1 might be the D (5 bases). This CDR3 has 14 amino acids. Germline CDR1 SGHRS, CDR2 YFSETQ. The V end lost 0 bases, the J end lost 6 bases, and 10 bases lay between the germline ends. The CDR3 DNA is TGCGCCAGCAGCTTGGCCTGGGGCCGCAATGAGCAGTTCTTC. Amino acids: CASSLAWGRNEQFF.

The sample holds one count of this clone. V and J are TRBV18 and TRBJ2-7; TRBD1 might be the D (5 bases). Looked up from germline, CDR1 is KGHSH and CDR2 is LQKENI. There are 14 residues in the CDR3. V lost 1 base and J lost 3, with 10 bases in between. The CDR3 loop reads CASSPQGLDYEQYF. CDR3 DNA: TGTGCCAGCTCACCACAGGGGCTGGACTACGAGCAGTACTTC. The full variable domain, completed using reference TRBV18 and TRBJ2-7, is NAGVMQNPRHLVRRRGQEARLRCSPMKGHSHVYWYRQLPEEGLKFMVYLQKENIIDESGMPKERFSAEFPKEGPSILRIQQVVRGDSAAYFCASSPQGLDYEQYFGPGTRLTVT.

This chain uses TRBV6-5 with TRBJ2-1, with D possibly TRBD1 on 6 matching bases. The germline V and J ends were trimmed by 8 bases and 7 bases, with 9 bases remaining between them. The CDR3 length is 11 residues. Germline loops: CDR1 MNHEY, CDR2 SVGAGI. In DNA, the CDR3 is TGTGCCAGCGCGAGGGGGAATGAGCAGTTCTTC. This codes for CASARGNEQFF.

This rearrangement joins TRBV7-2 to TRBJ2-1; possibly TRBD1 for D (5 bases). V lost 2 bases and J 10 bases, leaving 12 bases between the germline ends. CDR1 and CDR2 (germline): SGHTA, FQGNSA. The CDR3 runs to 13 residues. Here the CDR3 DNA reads TGTGCCAGCAGCTTACTACAGGCGCAGGAGCAGTTCTTC. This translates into CASSLLQAQEQFF.

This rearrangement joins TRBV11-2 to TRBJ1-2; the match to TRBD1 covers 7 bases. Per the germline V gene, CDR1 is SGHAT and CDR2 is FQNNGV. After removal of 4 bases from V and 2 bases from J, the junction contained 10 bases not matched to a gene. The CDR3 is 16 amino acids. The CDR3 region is CASSSVRDRKNYGYTF. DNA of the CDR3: TGTGCCAGCAGCTCGGTCCGGGACAGAAAAAACTATGGCTACACCTTC.

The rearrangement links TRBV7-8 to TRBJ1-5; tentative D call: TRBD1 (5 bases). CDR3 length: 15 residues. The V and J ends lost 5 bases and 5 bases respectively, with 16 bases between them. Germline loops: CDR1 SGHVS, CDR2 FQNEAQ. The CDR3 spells CASSRRALGDQPQHF. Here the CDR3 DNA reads TGTGCCAGCAGCAGACGGGCCCTAGGGGATCAGCCCCAGCATTTT.

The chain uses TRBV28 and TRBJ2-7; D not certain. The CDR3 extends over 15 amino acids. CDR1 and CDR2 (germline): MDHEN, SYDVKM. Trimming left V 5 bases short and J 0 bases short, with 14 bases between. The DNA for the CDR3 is TGTGCCAGCAGTCCCGCAGGAACTTTCTCCTACGAGCAGTACTTC. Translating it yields CASSPAGTFSYEQYF.

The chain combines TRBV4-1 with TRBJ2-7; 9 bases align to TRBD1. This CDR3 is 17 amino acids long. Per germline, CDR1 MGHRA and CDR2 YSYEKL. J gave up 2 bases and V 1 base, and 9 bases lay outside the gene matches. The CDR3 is CASSQATYGQGPYEQYF. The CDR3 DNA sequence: TGCGCCAGCAGCCAAGCCACCTATGGACAGGGGCCCTACGAGCAGTACTTC.

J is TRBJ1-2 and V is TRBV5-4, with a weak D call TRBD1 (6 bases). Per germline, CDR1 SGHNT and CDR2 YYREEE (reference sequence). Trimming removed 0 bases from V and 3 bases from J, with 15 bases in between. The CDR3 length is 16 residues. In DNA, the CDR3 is TGTGCCAGCAGCTTGGCCGGTTTGGACAGAGACTATGGCTACACCTTC. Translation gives CASSLAGLDRDYGYTF.

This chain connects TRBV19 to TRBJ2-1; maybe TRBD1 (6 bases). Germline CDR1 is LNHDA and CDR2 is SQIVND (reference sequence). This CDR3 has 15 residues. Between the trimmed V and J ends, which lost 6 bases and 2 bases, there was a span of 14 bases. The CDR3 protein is CASSTGQSAYNEQFF. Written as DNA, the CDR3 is TGTGCCAGTAGCACAGGACAGAGCGCCTACAATGAGCAGTTCTTC.